Shown below are 5 T cell receptor beta chains from a single sample sequenced in a study of blood T cell repertoires in COVID-19. Sequencing used immunoSEQ multiplex PCR; TCRdb keeps in-frame clones, though not all of them. Of 450,000 to 500,000 clones listed, about nine tenths are singletons. The sample comprised PBMCs or T cells enriched from blood (not recorded which). The receptor source for this set is a woman under 30 who had recovered from COVID-19.

The V call is TRBV4-1, the J call TRBJ1-1; TRBD1 is a possible D gene (6 bases). Looked up from germline, CDR1 is MGHRA and CDR2 is YSYEKL. Trimming stripped 4 bases from V and 0 bases from J, with 15 bases between. This CDR3 has 16 residues. This chain's CDR3 is CASSRYTGSMNTEAFF. The CDR3 DNA sequence: TGCGCCAGCAGCCGCTACACAGGGTCCATGAACACTGAAGCTTTCTTT.

This rearrangement joins TRBV5-6 to TRBJ1-2, with 10 bases matching TRBD1. V dropped 1 base and J dropped 8; count of bases not matched to a gene: 8. CDR1 is SGHDT and CDR2 is YYEEEE in the germline V gene. CDR3 size: 15 residues. The CDR3 spells CASSLKIGTGVGYTF. Here the CDR3 DNA reads TGTGCCAGCAGCTTGAAAATCGGGACAGGGGTCGGCTACACCTTC.

The chain combines TRBV19 with TRBJ1-5, with unresolved D. Germline V gene lookup returns CDR1 LNHDA and CDR2 SQIVND (reference sequence). V was pared by 5 bases and J by 6 bases, with 14 bases between. The CDR3 totals 14 residues. The CDR3 protein is CASSVTDSSQPQHF. As DNA, the CDR3 is TGTGCCAGTAGTGTCACAGATTCAAGTCAGCCCCAGCATTTT.

The chain combines TRBV3-1 (or the pseudogene TRBV3-2) with TRBJ2-5, with a tentative D call TRBD1 (8 bases). Germline V gene lookup returns CDR1 LGHDT and CDR2 YNNKEL (reference sequence). V lost 2 bases, J lost 2 bases, and 18 bases lay in between. This CDR3 contains 17 residues. CDR3 DNA sequence: TGTGCCAGCAGCCAAAATCCATACAGGGGGGGGCAAGAGACCCAGTACTTC. The encoded protein is CASSQNPYRGGQETQYF.

V and J are TRBV28 and TRBJ2-2, with D maybe TRBD2 (5 bases). In germline, CDR1 is MDHEN, CDR2 SYDVKM. The CDR3 consists of 14 residues. V gave up 2 bases and J gave up 4 bases, with 8 bases separating them. In DNA form, the CDR3 reads TGTGCCAGCAGTTTACTAGCAGGCACCGGGGAGCTGTTTTTT. It is translated as CASSLLAGTGELFF.